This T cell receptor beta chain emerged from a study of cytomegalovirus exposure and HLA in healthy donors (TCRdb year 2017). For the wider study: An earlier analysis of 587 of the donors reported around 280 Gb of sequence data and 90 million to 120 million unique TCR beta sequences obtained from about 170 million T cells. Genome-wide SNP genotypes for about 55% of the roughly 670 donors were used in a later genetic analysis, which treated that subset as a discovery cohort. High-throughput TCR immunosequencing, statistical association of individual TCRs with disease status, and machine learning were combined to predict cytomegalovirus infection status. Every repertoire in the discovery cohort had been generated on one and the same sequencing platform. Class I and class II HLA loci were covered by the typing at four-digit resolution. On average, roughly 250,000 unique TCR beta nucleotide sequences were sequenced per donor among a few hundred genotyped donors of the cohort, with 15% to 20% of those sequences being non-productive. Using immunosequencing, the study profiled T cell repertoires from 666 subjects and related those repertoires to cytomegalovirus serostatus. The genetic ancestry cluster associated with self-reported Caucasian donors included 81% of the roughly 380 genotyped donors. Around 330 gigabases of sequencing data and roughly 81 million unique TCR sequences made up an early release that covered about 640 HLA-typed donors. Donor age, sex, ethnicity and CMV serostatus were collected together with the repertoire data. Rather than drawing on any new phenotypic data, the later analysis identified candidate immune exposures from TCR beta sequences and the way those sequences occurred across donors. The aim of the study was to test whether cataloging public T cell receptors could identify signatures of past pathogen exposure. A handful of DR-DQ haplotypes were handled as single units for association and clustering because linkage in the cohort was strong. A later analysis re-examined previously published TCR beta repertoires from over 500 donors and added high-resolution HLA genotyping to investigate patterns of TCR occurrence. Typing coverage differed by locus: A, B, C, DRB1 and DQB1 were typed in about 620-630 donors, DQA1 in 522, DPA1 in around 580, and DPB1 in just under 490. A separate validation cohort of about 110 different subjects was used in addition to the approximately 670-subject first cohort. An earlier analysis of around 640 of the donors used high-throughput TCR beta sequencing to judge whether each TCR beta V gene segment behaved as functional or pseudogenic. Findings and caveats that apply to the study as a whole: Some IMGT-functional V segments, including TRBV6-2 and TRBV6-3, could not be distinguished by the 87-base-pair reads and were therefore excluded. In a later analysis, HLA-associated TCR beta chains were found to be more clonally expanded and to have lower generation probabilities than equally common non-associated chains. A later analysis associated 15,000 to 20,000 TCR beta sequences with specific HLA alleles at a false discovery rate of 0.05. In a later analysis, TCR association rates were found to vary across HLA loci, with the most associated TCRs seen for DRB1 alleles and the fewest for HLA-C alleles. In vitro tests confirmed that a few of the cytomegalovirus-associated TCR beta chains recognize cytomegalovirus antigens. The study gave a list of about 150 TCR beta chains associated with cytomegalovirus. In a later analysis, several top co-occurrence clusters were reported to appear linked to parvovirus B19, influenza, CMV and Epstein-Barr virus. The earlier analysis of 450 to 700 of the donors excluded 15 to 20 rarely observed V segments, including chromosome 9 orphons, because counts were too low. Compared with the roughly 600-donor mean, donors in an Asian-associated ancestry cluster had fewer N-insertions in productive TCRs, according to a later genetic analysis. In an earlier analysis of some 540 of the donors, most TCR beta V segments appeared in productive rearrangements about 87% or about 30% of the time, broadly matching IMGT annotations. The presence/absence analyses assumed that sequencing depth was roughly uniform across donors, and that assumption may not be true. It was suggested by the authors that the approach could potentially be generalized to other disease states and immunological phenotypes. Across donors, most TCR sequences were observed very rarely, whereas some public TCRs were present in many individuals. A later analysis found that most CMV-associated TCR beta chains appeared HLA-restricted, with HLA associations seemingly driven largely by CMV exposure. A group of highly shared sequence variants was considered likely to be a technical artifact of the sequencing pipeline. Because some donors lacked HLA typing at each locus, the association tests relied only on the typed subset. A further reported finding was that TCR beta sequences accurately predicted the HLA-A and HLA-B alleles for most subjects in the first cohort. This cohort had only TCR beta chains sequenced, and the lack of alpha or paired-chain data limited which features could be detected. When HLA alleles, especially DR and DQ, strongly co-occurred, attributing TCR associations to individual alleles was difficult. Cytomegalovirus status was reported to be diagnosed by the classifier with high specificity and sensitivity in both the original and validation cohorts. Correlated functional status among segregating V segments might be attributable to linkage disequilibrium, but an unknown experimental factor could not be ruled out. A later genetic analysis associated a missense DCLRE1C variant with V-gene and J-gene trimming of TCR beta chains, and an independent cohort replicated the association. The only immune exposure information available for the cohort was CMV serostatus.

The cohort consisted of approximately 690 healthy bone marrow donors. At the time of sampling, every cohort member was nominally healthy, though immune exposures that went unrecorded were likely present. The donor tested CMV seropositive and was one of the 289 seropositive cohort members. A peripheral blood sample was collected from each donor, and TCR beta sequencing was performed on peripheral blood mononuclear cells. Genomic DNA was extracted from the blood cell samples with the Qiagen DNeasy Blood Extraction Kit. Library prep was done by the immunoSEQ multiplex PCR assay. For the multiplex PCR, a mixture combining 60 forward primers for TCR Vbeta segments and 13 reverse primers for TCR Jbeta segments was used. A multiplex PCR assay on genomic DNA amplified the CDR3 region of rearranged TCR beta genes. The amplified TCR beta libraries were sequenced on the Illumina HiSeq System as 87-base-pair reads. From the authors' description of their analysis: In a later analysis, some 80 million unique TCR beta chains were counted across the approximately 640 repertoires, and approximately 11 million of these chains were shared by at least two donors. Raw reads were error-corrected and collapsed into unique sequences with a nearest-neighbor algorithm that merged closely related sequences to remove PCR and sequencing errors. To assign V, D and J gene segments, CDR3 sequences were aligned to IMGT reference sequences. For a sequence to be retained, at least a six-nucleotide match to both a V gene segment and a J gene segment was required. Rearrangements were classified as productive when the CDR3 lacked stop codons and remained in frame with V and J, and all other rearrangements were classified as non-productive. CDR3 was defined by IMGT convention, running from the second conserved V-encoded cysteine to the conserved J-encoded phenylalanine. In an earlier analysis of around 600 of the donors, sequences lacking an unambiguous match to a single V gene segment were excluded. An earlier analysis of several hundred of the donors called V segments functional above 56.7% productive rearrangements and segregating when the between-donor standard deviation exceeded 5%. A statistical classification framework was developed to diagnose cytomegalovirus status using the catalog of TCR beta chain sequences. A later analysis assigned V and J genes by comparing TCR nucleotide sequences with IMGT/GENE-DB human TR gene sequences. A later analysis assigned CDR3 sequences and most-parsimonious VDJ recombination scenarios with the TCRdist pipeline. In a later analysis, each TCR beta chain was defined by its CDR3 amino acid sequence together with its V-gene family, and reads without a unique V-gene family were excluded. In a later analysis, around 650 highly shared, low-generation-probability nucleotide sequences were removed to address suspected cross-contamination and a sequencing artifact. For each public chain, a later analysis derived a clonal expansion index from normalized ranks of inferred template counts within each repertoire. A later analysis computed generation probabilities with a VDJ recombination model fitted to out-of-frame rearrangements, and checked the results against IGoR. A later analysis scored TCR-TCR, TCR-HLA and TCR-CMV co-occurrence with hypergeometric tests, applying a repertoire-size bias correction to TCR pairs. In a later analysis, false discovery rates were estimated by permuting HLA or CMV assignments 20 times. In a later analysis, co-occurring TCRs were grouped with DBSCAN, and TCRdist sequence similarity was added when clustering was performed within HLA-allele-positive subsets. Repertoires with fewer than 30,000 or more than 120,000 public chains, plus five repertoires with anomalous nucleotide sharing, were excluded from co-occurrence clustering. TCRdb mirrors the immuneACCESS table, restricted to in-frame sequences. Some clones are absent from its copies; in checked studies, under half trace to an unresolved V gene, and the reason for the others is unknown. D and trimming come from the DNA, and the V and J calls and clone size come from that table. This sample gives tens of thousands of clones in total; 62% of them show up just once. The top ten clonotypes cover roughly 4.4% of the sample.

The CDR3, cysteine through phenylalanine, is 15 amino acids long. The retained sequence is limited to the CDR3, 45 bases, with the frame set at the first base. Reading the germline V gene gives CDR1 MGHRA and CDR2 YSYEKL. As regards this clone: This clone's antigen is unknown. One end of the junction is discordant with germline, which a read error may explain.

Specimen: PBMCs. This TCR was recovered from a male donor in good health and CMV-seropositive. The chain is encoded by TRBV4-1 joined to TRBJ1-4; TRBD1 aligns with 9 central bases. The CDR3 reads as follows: CANSQEQGAQEKLFF. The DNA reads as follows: TGCGCCAACAGCCAAGAACAGGGGGCGCAAGAAAAACTGTTTTTT.